This T cell receptor beta chain was identified in a study of CD4+ T cells in melanoma. Findings and caveats of the study: In melanoma, neoantigen-specific CD4+ T cells reportedly differed in differentiation state. CD8+ T cell, macrophage and B cell function reportedly correlated with neoantigen-specific CD4+ T cells.

CDR1 is SEHNR and CDR2 is FQNEAQ in the germline V gene (reference sequence). The CDR3 is 13 residues long. V was cut by 3 bases and J by 6 bases, with 11 bases left in between. The table came from immunoSEQ multiplex PCR; TCRdb's copy has only in-frame clones and leaves some out. The sample has about 10,000 clones, around 65% seen once. Notes on this clone: Its antigen is not identified.

The sequenced material came from cells from a culture (not recorded whether cultured in vitro). J is TRBJ1-1 and V is TRBV7-9; D remains ambiguous. This sequence originates from a human donor with melanoma. The CDR3 DNA follows: TGTGCCAGCAGCTTGTCACAGCGGGCTGAAGCTTTCTTT. Protein: CASSLSQRAEAFF.